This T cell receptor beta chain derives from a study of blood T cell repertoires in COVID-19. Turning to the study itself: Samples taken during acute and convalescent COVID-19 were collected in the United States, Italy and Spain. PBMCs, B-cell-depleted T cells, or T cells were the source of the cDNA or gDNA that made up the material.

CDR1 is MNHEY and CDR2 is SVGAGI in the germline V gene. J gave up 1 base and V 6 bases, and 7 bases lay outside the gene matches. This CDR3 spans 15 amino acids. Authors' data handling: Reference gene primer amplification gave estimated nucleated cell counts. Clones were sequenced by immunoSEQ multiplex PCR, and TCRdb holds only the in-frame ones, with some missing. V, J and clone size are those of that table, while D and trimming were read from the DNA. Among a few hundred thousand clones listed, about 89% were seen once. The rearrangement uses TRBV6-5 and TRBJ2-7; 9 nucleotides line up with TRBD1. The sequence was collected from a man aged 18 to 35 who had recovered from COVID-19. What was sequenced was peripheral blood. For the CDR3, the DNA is TGTGCCAGCAGGACGGGACAGGGTCAGTCCTACGAGCAGTACTTC. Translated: CASRTGQGQSYEQYF.